Described below is a single TCR beta chain sequence and its context. Its antigen is currently unknown. V was pared by 2 bases and J by 5 bases, with 12 bases between. CDR3 length: 15 residues. Germline V CDR1 and CDR2: MGHRA, YSYEKL. These data are taken from a study of T cell repertoires in cytomegalovirus infection. Study-level findings and limits: The study found HLA-C-restricted CMV-specific TCR beta clonotypes dominating the ex vivo response.

TCRdb reanalysed the reads using MiXCR and keeps one entry per CDR3 protein. The table lists about 100,000 distinct CDR3 sequences, under 25% of them singletons, with approximately 39% in the top ten. This clonotype originated in a human donor in good health (CMV status not recorded). Some clones in this sample may be carry-over from other donors' samples. The gene calls are TRBV4-1 and TRBJ1-4; D call uncertain. Sequences were obtained from CD8+ T cells from PBMCs. CDR3 coding DNA: TGCGCCAGCAGCCAATTGAACATAGCGAATGAAAAACTGTTTTTT. As protein: CASSQLNIANEKLFF.